The rows below give T cell receptor beta chains drawn from one sample of a study of identical twins. TCRdb recomputed calls from the 5' RACE reads with MiXCR, one row per CDR3 protein. The data show about 530,000 distinct CDR3 sequences, 20% to 25% seen once. These data were also reused for a study on yellow fever vaccine responses in identical twins.

Input material: CD4+ T cells sorted from blood. The receptors were sampled from a woman between 18 and 29 years old in good health. Both conserved end residues are part of each CDR3. A D gene is named only where the DNA matches it firmly. The size field is filled for only some rows; it gives once, few, many or a size class.

j_call | d_call | clone_size | v_call | cdr3_aa | cdr3_nt
TRBJ2-5 | NA | few | TRBV25-1 | CASSGPKLDRFQETQYF | TGTGCCAGCAGTGGGCCCAAACTAGACAGATTCCAAGAGACCCAGTACTTC
TRBJ2-3 | NA | NA | TRBV10-3 | CAISEIQGLARATSTDTQYF | TGTGCCATCAGTGAAATACAGGGGCTAGCGAGAGCGACTAGCACAGATACGCAGTATTTT
TRBJ2-7 | TRBD1 | NA | TRBV10-3 | CAISDPGQGTNEQYF | TGTGCCATCAGTGACCCCGGACAGGGTACTAACGAGCAGTACTTC
TRBJ1-1 | NA | NA | TRBV7-9 | CASSLQPPGGTEAFF | TGTGCCAGCAGCTTACAGCCTCCTGGGGGCACTGAAGCTTTCTTT
TRBJ2-7 | TRBD1 | few | TRBV7-8 | CASSYRDRTYEQYF | TGTGCCAGCAGCTACCGGGACAGGACATACGAGCAGTACTTC
TRBJ2-1 | TRBD2 | NA | TRBV5-6 | CASSFAGGRNEQFF | TGTGCCAGCAGCTTTGCGGGGGGGAGGAATGAGCAGTTCTTC
TRBJ2-1 | NA | few | TRBV12-3/TRBV12-4 | CASSLGTKQFF | TGTGCCAGCAGTTTAGGGACCAAGCAGTTCTTC
TRBJ2-3 | TRBD1 | few | TRBV27 | CASSLRGPPDTQYF | TGTGCCAGCAGTCTCAGGGGGCCCCCAGATACGCAGTATTTT
TRBJ2-2 | NA | NA | TRBV9 | CASSVAGRGNTGELFF | TGTGCCAGCAGCGTAGCTGGGCGGGGGAACACCGGGGAGCTGTTTTTT
TRBJ2-5 | TRBD2 | few | TRBV12-3/TRBV12-4 | CASSTGTSGGLVETQYF | TGTGCCAGCAGCACCGGGACTAGCGGGGGGTTGGTAGAGACCCAGTACTTC
TRBJ2-5 | TRBD2 | NA | TRBV5-1 | CASMARVAGGPGETQYF | TGCGCCAGCATGGCTAGAGTAGCGGGAGGCCCTGGAGAGACCCAGTACTTC
TRBJ1-2 | TRBD1 | NA | TRBV28 | CASDTGGNGYTF | TGTGCCAGCGATACAGGGGGCAATGGCTACACCTTC
TRBJ2-3 | NA | few | TRBV7-7 | CASSLGPFGRDTQYF | TGTGCCAGCAGCTTAGGGCCCTTTGGGCGAGATACGCAGTATTTT
TRBJ1-4 | NA | many | TRBV12-3/TRBV12-4 | CASRESGVANEKLFF | TGTGCCAGCAGAGAGTCAGGGGTAGCTAATGAAAAACTGTTTTTT
TRBJ2-1 | NA | NA | TRBV29-1 | CSVAPRDEQFF | TGCAGCGTCGCACCAAGGGATGAGCAGTTCTTC
TRBJ1-4 | NA | NA | TRBV11-2 | CASSLEGGASLKLFF | TGTGCCAGCAGCTTAGAGGGGGGCGCCAGCTTAAAACTGTTTTTT
TRBJ2-1 | TRBD2 | NA | TRBV11-2 | CASSDGRLAGGPNEQFF | TGTGCCAGCAGCGATGGGAGGCTAGCGGGGGGGCCTAATGAGCAGTTCTTC
TRBJ2-3 | TRBD1 | NA | TRBV7-3 | CASSSSTGSTDTQYF | TGTGCCAGCAGCTCCTCGACAGGGTCCACAGATACGCAGTATTTT
TRBJ2-1 | NA | NA | TRBV27 | CASSRDASSYNEQFF | TGTGCCAGCAGTCGGGACGCCAGCTCCTACAATGAGCAGTTCTTC
TRBJ1-4 | TRBD1 | NA | TRBV11-2 | CASRAGTGGEKLFF | TGTGCCAGCAGGGCCGGGACAGGGGGAGAAAAACTGTTTTTT
TRBJ2-5 | NA | few | TRBV4-2 | CASSQDKRGRWETQYF | TGTGCCAGCAGCCAAGATAAACGGGGGCGGTGGGAGACCCAGTACTTC
TRBJ1-2 | NA | NA | TRBV19 | CASLERSNYGYTF | TGTGCCAGCCTGGAGCGTTCTAACTATGGCTACACCTTC